This is a list of T cell receptor beta chains from one sample in a study of T cells in Graves' hyperthyroidism and ophthalmopathy. TCRdb passed the multiplex PCR reads through MiXCR, listing each CDR3 protein once. The profile covers a few hundred thousand distinct CDR3 sequences, with approximately 13% appearing a single time and roughly 5.5% taken by the ten largest. Sequences were obtained from blood. Receptor source: a woman aged 25 to 45 with Graves' hyperthyroidism that later progressed to Graves' ophthalmopathy. Both conserved end residues are part of each CDR3. A D gene is named only where the DNA matches it firmly. Size tells how often a clone was seen (once, few, many) or the class of an expanded clone, and some rows leave it out.

CDR3 DNA: TGTGCCACCAGTGATTTAAGGGACAGGGGAACGTTTAATGAAAAACTGTTTTTT
CDR3 protein: CATSDLRDRGTFNEKLFF
D gene: TRBD1
clone size: many
CDR3 length: 18
V gene: TRBV24-1
J gene: TRBJ1-4

CDR3 DNA: TGTGCCAGCAGCGTTAGCGGGCGCCCCCACGAGCAGTACTTC
CDR3 protein: CASSVSGRPHEQYF
D gene: TRBD2
clone size: many
CDR3 length: 14
V gene: TRBV9
J gene: TRBJ2-7

CDR3 DNA: TGCGCCAGCAGCTTGAGTGGACAGGGATATGAGCAGTTCTTC
CDR3 protein: CASSLSGQGYEQFF
D gene: TRBD1
clone size: many
CDR3 length: 14
V gene: TRBV5-1
J gene: TRBJ2-1

CDR3 DNA: TGTGCCTGGGGACGACAGGGCAATCAGCCCCAGCATTTT
CDR3 protein: CAWGRQGNQPQHF
D gene: NA
clone size: many
CDR3 length: 13
V gene: TRBV30
J gene: TRBJ1-5

CDR3 DNA: TGTGCCAGCTCGCCCTCCGCGGAGCCCGGAAACACCATATATTTT
CDR3 protein: CASSPSAEPGNTIYF
D gene: NA
clone size: NA
CDR3 length: 15
V gene: TRBV18
J gene: TRBJ1-3

CDR3 DNA: TGTGCCATCAGTGAAGACGGGGGGAGGTACAATGAGCAGTTCTTC
CDR3 protein: CAISEDGGRYNEQFF
D gene: TRBD2
clone size: once
CDR3 length: 15
V gene: TRBV10-3
J gene: TRBJ2-1

CDR3 DNA: TGTGCCTGGAGTGTACGTGAGGGACAGTACTTC
CDR3 protein: CAWSVREGQYF
D gene: NA
clone size: many
CDR3 length: 11
V gene: TRBV30
J gene: TRBJ2-4

CDR3 DNA: TGTGCCAGCAGCTTAACTAGCGGGGCTAGCACAGATACGCAGTATTTT
CDR3 protein: CASSLTSGASTDTQYF
D gene: TRBD2
clone size: NA
CDR3 length: 16
V gene: TRBV7-2
J gene: TRBJ2-3

CDR3 DNA: TGTGCCAGCAGTTACTCCCCTATGAGGGGCGGGAGCAATCAGCCCCAGCATTTT
CDR3 protein: CASSYSPMRGGSNQPQHF
D gene: NA
clone size: many
CDR3 length: 18
V gene: TRBV6-2/TRBV6-3
J gene: TRBJ1-5

CDR3 DNA: TGTGCCAGTAGTCTAATGTCTCGTAGCGGGAGCGGCTGCGAGCAGTACTTC
CDR3 protein: CASSLMSRSGSGCEQYF
D gene: TRBD2
clone size: few
CDR3 length: 17
V gene: TRBV19
J gene: TRBJ2-7

CDR3 DNA: TGTGCCAGCTCACCACCGAGGAGCGGGAGGGCCGTTTCGGGCGAGCAGTACTTC
CDR3 protein: CASSPPRSGRAVSGEQYF
D gene: TRBD2
clone size: NA
CDR3 length: 18
V gene: TRBV18
J gene: TRBJ2-7

CDR3 DNA: TGTGCCACCAGCAGTCGACAGGCGACGTACTCTGGAAACACCATATATTTT
CDR3 protein: CATSSRQATYSGNTIYF
D gene: NA
clone size: NA
CDR3 length: 17
V gene: TRBV15
J gene: TRBJ1-3

CDR3 DNA: TGTGCCTGGAGTCCCGGACTAGCGGGAATTAAGACCCAGTACTTC
CDR3 protein: CAWSPGLAGIKTQYF
D gene: TRBD2
clone size: NA
CDR3 length: 15
V gene: TRBV30
J gene: TRBJ2-5

CDR3 DNA: TGCAGTGCTAGGGGGGGGCAGACCTACGGAGAGACCCAGTACTTC
CDR3 protein: CSARGGQTYGETQYF
D gene: NA
clone size: many
CDR3 length: 15
V gene: TRBV20-1
J gene: TRBJ2-5

CDR3 DNA: TGCAGTGCTAGCCGGGTTACGAACACCGGGGAGCTGTTTTTT
CDR3 protein: CSASRVTNTGELFF
D gene: NA
clone size: NA
CDR3 length: 14
V gene: TRBV20-1
J gene: TRBJ2-2

CDR3 DNA: TGTGCCAGCAGCCCGGGGAGGGACTGGCAAATAGGTTATGGCTACACCTTC
CDR3 protein: CASSPGRDWQIGYGYTF
D gene: NA
clone size: NA
CDR3 length: 17
V gene: TRBV5-8
J gene: TRBJ1-2

CDR3 DNA: TGTGCCAGCAGCCCCACAGGCAATCAGCCCCAGCATTTT
CDR3 protein: CASSPTGNQPQHF
D gene: NA
clone size: many
CDR3 length: 13
V gene: TRBV18
J gene: TRBJ1-5

CDR3 DNA: TGTGCCACCAGCCCACGGCGGGCTGATCAGCCCCAGCATTTT
CDR3 protein: CATSPRRADQPQHF
D gene: NA
clone size: many
CDR3 length: 14
V gene: TRBV24-1
J gene: TRBJ1-5

CDR3 DNA: TGTGCCAGCAGTTCACCGGGGGCGGGATCAGAAGAGACCCAGTACTTC
CDR3 protein: CASSSPGAGSEETQYF
D gene: NA
clone size: few
CDR3 length: 16
V gene: TRBV6-2/TRBV6-3
J gene: TRBJ2-5

CDR3 DNA: TGTGCCAGCAGCTTAGCTCCGGGGCTGGCTGAAGCTTTCTTT
CDR3 protein: CASSLAPGLAEAFF
D gene: NA
clone size: many
CDR3 length: 14
V gene: TRBV13
J gene: TRBJ1-1

CDR3 DNA: TGCAGCCCTAGCGGGAGTGGAGAGACCCAGTACTTC
CDR3 protein: CSPSGSGETQYF
D gene: TRBD2
clone size: many
CDR3 length: 12
V gene: TRBV20-1
J gene: TRBJ2-5

CDR3 DNA: TGCAGTGCTCTCTCGGGACAGGGAAGTGGCTACACCTTC
CDR3 protein: CSALSGQGSGYTF
D gene: TRBD1
clone size: few
CDR3 length: 13
V gene: TRBV20-1
J gene: TRBJ1-2

CDR3 DNA: TGTGCCAGCAGCGACAGGGCCGGGGAAAAACTGTTTTTT
CDR3 protein: CASSDRAGEKLFF
D gene: TRBD1
clone size: many
CDR3 length: 13
V gene: TRBV12-3/TRBV12-4
J gene: TRBJ1-4

CDR3 DNA: TGTGCCAGCGGGATCGGGACCGGGAGAGAGACCCAGTACTTC
CDR3 protein: CASGIGTGRETQYF
D gene: NA
clone size: many
CDR3 length: 14
V gene: TRBV7-9
J gene: TRBJ2-5

CDR3 DNA: TGTGCCAGCAGTTATGCAGGAAGCTCTGGAAACACCATATATTTT
CDR3 protein: CASSYAGSSGNTIYF
D gene: NA
clone size: NA
CDR3 length: 15
V gene: TRBV6-1
J gene: TRBJ1-3

CDR3 DNA: TGCGCCAGCAGCCGAGATAGCCATGAGCAGTTCTTC
CDR3 protein: CASSRDSHEQFF
D gene: NA
clone size: many
CDR3 length: 12
V gene: TRBV5-1
J gene: TRBJ2-1

CDR3 DNA: TGTGCCAGCAGCCACGGGAGGGGAACGGCTAATGAAAAACTGTTTTTT
CDR3 protein: CASSHGRGTANEKLFF
D gene: NA
clone size: many
CDR3 length: 16
V gene: TRBV3-1
J gene: TRBJ1-4

CDR3 DNA: TGTGCCTGGAGTCGACAGGGGGGAATTGGAAACACCATATATTTT
CDR3 protein: CAWSRQGGIGNTIYF
D gene: TRBD1
clone size: many
CDR3 length: 15
V gene: TRBV30
J gene: TRBJ1-3

CDR3 DNA: TGCAGTGCTCTCGAAAACAGGGCTGATGAAAAACTGTTTTTT
CDR3 protein: CSALENRADEKLFF
D gene: NA
clone size: many
CDR3 length: 14
V gene: TRBV20-1
J gene: TRBJ1-4

CDR3 DNA: TGTGCCAGCTCACCGATACAGGGGGCCAGCGAGCAGTACTTC
CDR3 protein: CASSPIQGASEQYF
D gene: TRBD1
clone size: few
CDR3 length: 14
V gene: TRBV18
J gene: TRBJ2-7

CDR3 DNA: TGCGCCAGCAGCCCGTACTTAGCGGGAGCCACCGGGGAGCTGTTTTTT
CDR3 protein: CASSPYLAGATGELFF
D gene: TRBD2
clone size: few
CDR3 length: 16
V gene: TRBV5-1
J gene: TRBJ2-2

CDR3 DNA: TGTGCCAGCAGCCAAGATCGAACAGGGGTTTTGGGCGTCCTGACTTTC
CDR3 protein: CASSQDRTGVLGVLTF
D gene: TRBD1
clone size: once
CDR3 length: 16
V gene: TRBV4-2
J gene: TRBJ2-6

CDR3 DNA: TGTGCCAGTAGTATGGGGAGTTCCTATGGCTACACCTTC
CDR3 protein: CASSMGSSYGYTF
D gene: NA
clone size: many
CDR3 length: 13
V gene: TRBV19
J gene: TRBJ1-2

CDR3 DNA: TGTGCCAGCGCACAGGGAGGAGACAATGAGCAGTTCTTC
CDR3 protein: CASAQGGDNEQFF
D gene: NA
clone size: many
CDR3 length: 13
V gene: TRBV18
J gene: TRBJ2-1

CDR3 DNA: TGTGCCAGCAATATAGGACAGGGAATGGGTGAAGCTTTCTTT
CDR3 protein: CASNIGQGMGEAFF
D gene: TRBD1
clone size: many
CDR3 length: 14
V gene: TRBV28
J gene: TRBJ1-1

CDR3 DNA: TGTGCCAGCAGCTTATCGGCAGGGGAAAAGGATGAGGCTTTCTTT
CDR3 protein: CASSLSAGEKDEAFF
D gene: NA
clone size: many
CDR3 length: 15
V gene: TRBV11-2
J gene: TRBJ1-1

CDR3 DNA: TGTGCCAGCAGCCACCGAGACAACCCACGAGAACCCTTATTCTCTGGGGCCAACGTCCTGACTTTC
CDR3 protein: CASSHRDNPREPLFSGANVLTF
D gene: NA
clone size: NA
CDR3 length: 22
V gene: TRBV14
J gene: TRBJ2-6

CDR3 DNA: TGTGCCAGCAGCCAACCCCCCTTCGGTTTCGGGGATACGCAGTATTTT
CDR3 protein: CASSQPPFGFGDTQYF
D gene: NA
clone size: few
CDR3 length: 16
V gene: TRBV14
J gene: TRBJ2-3

CDR3 DNA: TGTGCCAGCTCATTTACAGTGGACACTGAAGCTTTCTTT
CDR3 protein: CASSFTVDTEAFF
D gene: NA
clone size: many
CDR3 length: 13
V gene: TRBV18
J gene: TRBJ1-1

CDR3 DNA: TGTGCCTGGAGTGTACTCCCCCTCCGAAGCGAGCAGTACTTC
CDR3 protein: CAWSVLPLRSEQYF
D gene: NA
clone size: NA
CDR3 length: 14
V gene: TRBV30
J gene: TRBJ2-7

CDR3 DNA: TGTGCCAGCAGCGTAGCTACGAGTCGTAATAGCGGCCAAGAGACCCAGTACTTC
CDR3 protein: CASSVATSRNSGQETQYF
D gene: NA
clone size: many
CDR3 length: 18
V gene: TRBV9
J gene: TRBJ2-5

CDR3 DNA: TGTGCCAGCAGCTTAGGTCTAGCGGGAGGTTCAAATGAGCAGTTCTTC
CDR3 protein: CASSLGLAGGSNEQFF
D gene: TRBD2
clone size: NA
CDR3 length: 16
V gene: TRBV11-2
J gene: TRBJ2-1

CDR3 DNA: TGTGCCTGGAGTAGCGCCTACGAGCAGTACTTC
CDR3 protein: CAWSSAYEQYF
D gene: NA
clone size: NA
CDR3 length: 11
V gene: TRBV30
J gene: TRBJ2-7

CDR3 DNA: TGTGCCAGCAGTCTGGACACAGCTGGGGCCAACGTCCTGACTTTC
CDR3 protein: CASSLDTAGANVLTF
D gene: NA
clone size: NA
CDR3 length: 15
V gene: TRBV6-2/TRBV6-3
J gene: TRBJ2-6

CDR3 DNA: TGTGCCAGCAGTTTCCTAGCGGGAGGGAACTACGAGCAGTACTTC
CDR3 protein: CASSFLAGGNYEQYF
D gene: TRBD2
clone size: many
CDR3 length: 15
V gene: TRBV12-3/TRBV12-4
J gene: TRBJ2-7

CDR3 DNA: TGTGCCAGCGGAACTGGGGACGAGCAGTACTTC
CDR3 protein: CASGTGDEQYF
D gene: NA
clone size: few
CDR3 length: 11
V gene: TRBV7-2
J gene: TRBJ2-7

CDR3 DNA: TGCAGTGCTCCCCCCCACAGGGAGTACACTGAAGCTTTCTTT
CDR3 protein: CSAPPHREYTEAFF
D gene: NA
clone size: many
CDR3 length: 14
V gene: TRBV20-1
J gene: TRBJ1-1

CDR3 DNA: TGCAGCGTCGGATTCATGAACACTGAAGCTTTCTTT
CDR3 protein: CSVGFMNTEAFF
D gene: NA
clone size: many
CDR3 length: 12
V gene: TRBV29-1
J gene: TRBJ1-1

CDR3 DNA: TGCGCCAGCAGCCCCCATCAGGGGAGCACAGATACGCAGTATTTT
CDR3 protein: CASSPHQGSTDTQYF
D gene: NA
clone size: NA
CDR3 length: 15
V gene: TRBV5-1
J gene: TRBJ2-3

CDR3 DNA: TGTGCCTGGAGTGTAATTGGCAGAGTCTATGGCTACACCTTC
CDR3 protein: CAWSVIGRVYGYTF
D gene: NA
clone size: many
CDR3 length: 14
V gene: TRBV30
J gene: TRBJ1-2

CDR3 DNA: TGCAGTGCTAGGGATGGGGCAGGGACCTACGAGCAGTACTTC
CDR3 protein: CSARDGAGTYEQYF
D gene: NA
clone size: few
CDR3 length: 14
V gene: TRBV20-1
J gene: TRBJ2-7

CDR3 DNA: TGTGCCAGCGGTGGAGCAGGGCTAAGGGAGCAGTACTTC
CDR3 protein: CASGGAGLREQYF
D gene: NA
clone size: many
CDR3 length: 13
V gene: TRBV25-1
J gene: TRBJ2-7

CDR3 DNA: TGTGCCAGTAAAACGGTTATCGATGAAAAACTGTTTTTT
CDR3 protein: CASKTVIDEKLFF
D gene: NA
clone size: NA
CDR3 length: 13
V gene: TRBV6-1
J gene: TRBJ1-4

CDR3 DNA: TGCAGTGCGCATATAGCCCTGGGGACAGATACGCAGTATTTT
CDR3 protein: CSAHIALGTDTQYF
D gene: NA
clone size: many
CDR3 length: 14
V gene: TRBV20-1
J gene: TRBJ2-3

CDR3 DNA: TGCAGTGCTAGAGAAGCGGCTCTCTCCTACAATGAGCAGTTCTTC
CDR3 protein: CSAREAALSYNEQFF
D gene: NA
clone size: many
CDR3 length: 15
V gene: TRBV20-1
J gene: TRBJ2-1

CDR3 DNA: TGTGCCAGCAGTGTCGGACAGGGGGTCGGAAACACCATATATTTT
CDR3 protein: CASSVGQGVGNTIYF
D gene: TRBD1
clone size: many
CDR3 length: 15
V gene: TRBV2
J gene: TRBJ1-3

CDR3 DNA: TGTGCCAGCAGCTTCGCCTCGGAGGGGCTTGAGAACTTC
CDR3 protein: CASSFASEGLENF
D gene: NA
clone size: few
CDR3 length: 13
V gene: TRBV7-9
J gene: TRBJ2-5

CDR3 DNA: TGTGCCAGCAGCTCCTCCGGGACTGGGAATTCACCCCTCCCCTTC
CDR3 protein: CASSSSGTGNSPLPF
D gene: NA
clone size: NA
CDR3 length: 15
V gene: TRBV11-3
J gene: TRBJ1-6

CDR3 DNA: TGTGCCAGCAGCCTCGGCCAGGGCGACACAGATACGCAGTATTTT
CDR3 protein: CASSLGQGDTDTQYF
D gene: NA
clone size: many
CDR3 length: 15
V gene: TRBV5-5
J gene: TRBJ2-3

CDR3 DNA: TGTGCCAGCAGCTTAAGGGGACAGGGGTCTGGGGAGACCCAGTACTTC
CDR3 protein: CASSLRGQGSGETQYF
D gene: TRBD1
clone size: NA
CDR3 length: 16
V gene: TRBV7-2
J gene: TRBJ2-5